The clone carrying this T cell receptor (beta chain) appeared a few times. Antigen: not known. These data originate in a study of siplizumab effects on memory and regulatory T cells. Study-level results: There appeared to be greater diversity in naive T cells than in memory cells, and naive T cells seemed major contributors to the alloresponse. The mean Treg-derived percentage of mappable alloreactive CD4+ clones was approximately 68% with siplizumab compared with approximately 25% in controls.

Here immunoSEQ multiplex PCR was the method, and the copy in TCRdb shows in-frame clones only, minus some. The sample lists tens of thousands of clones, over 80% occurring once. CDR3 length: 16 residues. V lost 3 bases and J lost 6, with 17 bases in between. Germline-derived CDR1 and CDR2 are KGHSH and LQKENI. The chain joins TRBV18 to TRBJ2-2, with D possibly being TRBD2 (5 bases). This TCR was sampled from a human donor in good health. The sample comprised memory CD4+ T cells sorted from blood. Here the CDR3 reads CASSPLPGIYAGELFF. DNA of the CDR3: TGTGCCAGCTCACCCCTCCCCGGGATTTATGCCGGGGAGCTGTTTTTT. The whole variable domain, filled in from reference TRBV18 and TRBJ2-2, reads NAGVMQNPRHLVRRRGQEARLRCSPMKGHSHVYWYRQLPEEGLKFMVYLQKENIIDESGMPKERFSAEFPKEGPSILRIQQVVRGDSAAYFCASSPLPGIYAGELFFGEGSRLTVL.